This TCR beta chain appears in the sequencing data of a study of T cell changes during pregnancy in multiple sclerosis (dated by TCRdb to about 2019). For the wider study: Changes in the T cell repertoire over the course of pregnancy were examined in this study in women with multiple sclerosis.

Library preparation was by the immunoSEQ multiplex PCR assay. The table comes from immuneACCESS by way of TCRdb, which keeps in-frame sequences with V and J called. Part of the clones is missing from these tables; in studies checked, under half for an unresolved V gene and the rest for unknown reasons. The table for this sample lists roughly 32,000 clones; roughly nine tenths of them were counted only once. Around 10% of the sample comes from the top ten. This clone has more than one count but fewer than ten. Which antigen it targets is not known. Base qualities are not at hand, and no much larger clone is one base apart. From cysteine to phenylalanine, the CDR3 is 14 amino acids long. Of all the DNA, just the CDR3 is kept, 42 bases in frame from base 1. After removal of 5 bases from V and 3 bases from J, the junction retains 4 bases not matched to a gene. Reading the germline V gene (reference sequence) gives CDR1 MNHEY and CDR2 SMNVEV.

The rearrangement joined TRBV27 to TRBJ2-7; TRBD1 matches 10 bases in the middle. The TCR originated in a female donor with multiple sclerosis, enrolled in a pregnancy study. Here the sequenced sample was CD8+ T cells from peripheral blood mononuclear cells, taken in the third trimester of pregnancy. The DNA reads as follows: TGTGCCAGCAGTGTGGGACAGGGGAGCTACGAGCAGTACTTC. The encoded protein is CASSVGQGSYEQYF.